This T cell receptor beta chain was retrieved from a study of cytomegalovirus exposure and HLA in healthy donors. At the level of the study: The same platform was used for the roughly 120 validation repertoires as for the roughly 730 first-cohort repertoires, as reported in a later analysis.

This CDR3 region has 15 residues. Looked up from germline, CDR1 is SGHAT and CDR2 is FQNNGV. V lost 1 base and J lost 1, with 10 bases in between. This clone was observed once. Antigen: not known. General study results and limits: The tendency of first-cohort TCR clusters to co-occur in the 100 to 150 validation repertoires emerged from a later analysis.

Profiled with immunoSEQ multiplex PCR; TCRdb holds only in-frame clones, not every one. The table has 95,000 to 150,000 clones, about 84% seen once; the top ten hold about 2.2%. The specimen sequenced was PBMCs. This TCR derives from a woman aged 25 to 39 in good health and CMV-seronegative. The V call is TRBV11-2, the J call TRBJ1-2; no definite D call. CDR3 in amino acids: CASSLGAAINYGYTF. The CDR3 DNA is TGTGCCAGCAGCTTAGGGGCAGCAATTAACTATGGCTACACCTTC.